The T cell receptor (beta chain) described here comes from a study of T cell changes during pregnancy in multiple sclerosis (dated by TCRdb to 2018 to 2020). Looking at the study overall: Changes in the T cell repertoire over the course of pregnancy were examined in this study in women with multiple sclerosis.

A single count supports this clone. This receptor's antigen is unknown. No per-base quality is available; no much larger clone lies one base away. The CDR3 runs 16 residues from the cysteine to the phenylalanine. CDR3 DNA is the only sequence kept; it has 48 bases, read in frame from the first base. The germline V gene (reference sequence) specifies SEHNR as CDR1 and FQNEAQ as CDR2. V is cut by 3 bases and J by 4 bases, and the space between the germline ends is 13 bases. The library was made by the immunoSEQ multiplex PCR assay. The clones in this table, taken by TCRdb from immuneACCESS, are in-frame only. Not every clone is retained; where verified, under half of the shortfall comes from an unresolved V gene, and the cause of the rest is unknown. The sample records tens of thousands of clones, around 92% of which are singletons. The ten largest clones represent roughly 0.5% of the sample.

Source: CD4+ T cells from peripheral blood mononuclear cells, taken in the second trimester of pregnancy. The rearranged chain carries TRBV7-9 and TRBJ2-6; a tentative D call is TRBD2 (6 bases match). The TCR comes from a female donor in good health, enrolled as a control in a pregnancy study. The DNA reads as follows: TGTGCCAGCAGCTTTTGGGGGGTGCAAGGGGCCAACGTCCTGACTTTC. Translated, this gives CASSFWGVQGANVLTF.